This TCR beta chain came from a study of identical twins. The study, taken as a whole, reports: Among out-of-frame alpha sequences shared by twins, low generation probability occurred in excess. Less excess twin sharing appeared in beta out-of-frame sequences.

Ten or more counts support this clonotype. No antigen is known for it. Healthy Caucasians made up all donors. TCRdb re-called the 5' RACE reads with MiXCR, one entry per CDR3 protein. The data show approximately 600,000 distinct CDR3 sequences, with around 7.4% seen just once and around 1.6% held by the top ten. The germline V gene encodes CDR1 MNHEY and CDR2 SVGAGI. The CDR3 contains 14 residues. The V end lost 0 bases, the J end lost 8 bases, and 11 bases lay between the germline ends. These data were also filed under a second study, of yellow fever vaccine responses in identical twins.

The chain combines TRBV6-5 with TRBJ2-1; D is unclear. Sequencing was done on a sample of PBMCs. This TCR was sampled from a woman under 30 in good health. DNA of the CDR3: TGTGCCAGCAGTTACTCGATAGGATCATATGAGCAGTTCTTC. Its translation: CASSYSIGSYEQFF.